This T cell receptor (beta chain) emerged from a study of blood T cells in healthy people across ages. With regard to this clonotype: Its antigen is not known.

A second roughly 6 to 12 cycle PCR used barcoded and J-beta primers. TCRdb called the 5' RACE reads again in MiXCR, with one record for every CDR3 protein. The sample has about 1.4 million distinct CDR3 sequences; around 55% are singletons. Overall study findings and caveats: PBMCs left unsorted prevented a conclusive naive versus antigen-experienced comparison. Considered underestimates were the diversity estimates obtained from one million T cells.

Healthy Caucasians from Russia aged about 6 to 100 served as donors. The authors drew about 9.5 milliliters of peripheral blood from each donor. Germline V CDR1 and CDR2: SGHAT, FQNNGV. V was pared by 5 bases and J by 6 bases, with 17 bases between. CDR3 length equals 14 residues. What was sequenced was blood. The receptor was derived from a man aged 18 to 30 in good health. The V and J genes are TRBV11-2 and TRBJ2-7; either TRBD1 or TRBD2 may fit D (5 bases each). CDR3: CASSVGLDGGEQYF. The CDR3, as DNA: TGTGCCAGCAGCGTAGGTCTTGATGGGGGCGAGCAGTACTTC.